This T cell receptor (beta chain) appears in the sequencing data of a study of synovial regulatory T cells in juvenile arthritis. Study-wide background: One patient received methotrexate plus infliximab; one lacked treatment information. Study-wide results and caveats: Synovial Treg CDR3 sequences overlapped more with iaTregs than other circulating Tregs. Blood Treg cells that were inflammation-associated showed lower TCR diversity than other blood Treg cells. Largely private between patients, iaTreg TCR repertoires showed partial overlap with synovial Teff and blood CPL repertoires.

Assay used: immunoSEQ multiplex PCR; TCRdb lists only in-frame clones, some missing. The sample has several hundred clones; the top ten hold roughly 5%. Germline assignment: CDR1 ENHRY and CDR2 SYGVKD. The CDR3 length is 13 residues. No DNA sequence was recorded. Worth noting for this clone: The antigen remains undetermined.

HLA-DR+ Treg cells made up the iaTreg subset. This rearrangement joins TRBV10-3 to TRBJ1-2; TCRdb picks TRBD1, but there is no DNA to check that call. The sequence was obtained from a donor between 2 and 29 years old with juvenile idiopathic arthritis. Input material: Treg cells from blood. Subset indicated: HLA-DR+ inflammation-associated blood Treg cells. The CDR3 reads CAINPGQGAGYTF.